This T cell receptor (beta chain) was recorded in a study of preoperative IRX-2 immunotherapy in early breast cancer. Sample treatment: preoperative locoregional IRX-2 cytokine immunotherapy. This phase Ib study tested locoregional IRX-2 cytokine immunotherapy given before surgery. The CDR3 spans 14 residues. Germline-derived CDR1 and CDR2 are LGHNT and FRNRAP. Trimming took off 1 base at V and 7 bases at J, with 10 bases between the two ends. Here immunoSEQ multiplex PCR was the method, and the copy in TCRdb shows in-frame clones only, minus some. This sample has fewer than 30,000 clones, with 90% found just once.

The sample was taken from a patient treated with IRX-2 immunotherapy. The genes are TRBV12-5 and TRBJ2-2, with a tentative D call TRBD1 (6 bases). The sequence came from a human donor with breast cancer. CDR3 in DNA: TGTGCTAGTGGTTTGGAACAGGGTGTCGGGGAGCTGTTTTTT. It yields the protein CASGLEQGVGELFF.